This is a list of T cell receptor beta chains from one sample in a study of T cells in Graves' hyperthyroidism and ophthalmopathy. A single record per CDR3 protein comes from TCRdb applying MiXCR to the multiplex PCR reads. The sample has 600,000 to 650,000 distinct CDR3 sequences; around 15% are singletons. Material: blood. Source of these receptors: a young woman with Graves' hyperthyroidism. Both conserved end residues are part of each CDR3. Fields, in order: D gene, clone size, V gene, J gene, CDR3 protein, CDR3 DNA. A D gene is named only where the DNA matches it firmly. The size entry is marked missing in some rows and otherwise reads once, few, many or a size class.

-,few,TRBV20-1,TRBJ2-2,CSASPIDGRSVGTGELFF,TGCAGTGCTAGCCCTATCGACGGGCGCAGCGTGGGCACCGGGGAGCTGTTTTTT
TRBD2,few,TRBV28,TRBJ2-3,CASRPTTSGRRGDTQYF,TGTGCCAGCAGACCTACGACTAGCGGGAGAAGAGGAGATACGCAGTATTTT
TRBD2,many,TRBV28,TRBJ2-7,CASSPPTSGRSYEQYF,TGTGCCAGCAGTCCCCCGACTAGCGGGAGATCCTACGAGCAGTACTTC
TRBD1,-,TRBV7-9,TRBJ1-1,CASTRQGGATEAFF,TGTGCCAGCACCAGACAGGGGGGGGCGACTGAAGCTTTCTTT
TRBD2,-,TRBV24-1,TRBJ2-2,CATSDRGLAGAIGELFF,TGTGCCACCAGTGACCGGGGACTAGCGGGAGCTATCGGGGAGCTGTTTTTT
-,many,TRBV12-5,TRBJ1-5,CASGLGYGRGQPQHF,TGTGCTAGTGGTTTGGGCTACGGACGGGGTCAGCCCCAGCATTTT
TRBD2,-,TRBV10-2,TRBJ2-1,CASTSSGSYYNEQFF,TGCGCCAGCACTTCCAGCGGGAGTTACTACAATGAGCAGTTCTTC
-,many,TRBV20-1,TRBJ1-1,CRPGTQTMNTEAFF,TGCAGGCCCGGGACCCAAACGATGAACACTGAAGCTTTCTTT
-,few,TRBV19,TRBJ1-1,CASSISGFSGTEAFF,TGTGCCAGTAGTATTTCGGGGTTTTCGGGCACTGAAGCTTTCTTT
TRBD2,many,TRBV6-1,TRBJ2-7,CASKRREGPYEQYF,TGTGCCAGCAAGAGGCGGGAGGGCCCGTACGAGCAGTACTTC
-,few,TRBV5-1,TRBJ2-4,CASSRDEGSLKNIQYF,TGCGCCAGCAGCCGGGACGAGGGTTCGCTTAAAAACATTCAGTACTTC
-,many,TRBV6-2/TRBV6-3,TRBJ2-7,CASSYSSTDEQYF,TGTGCCAGCAGTTACTCGTCAACAGATGAGCAGTACTTC
-,many,TRBV3-1,TRBJ1-1,CASSQTRDTEAFF,TGTGCCAGCAGCCAGACCAGGGACACTGAAGCTTTCTTT
-,-,TRBV7-2,TRBJ1-6,CASSLDSANSPLHF,TGTGCCAGCAGCTTAGACTCTGCGAATTCACCCCTCCACTTT
-,-,TRBV7-2,TRBJ1-1,CASSLNRGLNTEAFF,TGTGCCAGCAGCTTAAATCGGGGGTTGAACACTGAAGCTTTCTTT
TRBD2,-,TRBV4-1,TRBJ2-5,CASSRGGILAGAREAQYF,TGCGCCAGCAGCAGGGGGGGAATCTTAGCGGGAGCGCGGGAGGCCCAGTACTTC
-,many,TRBV6-5,TRBJ2-1,CASSYSGIRSSYNEQFF,TGTGCCAGCAGTTACTCGGGGATCAGAAGCTCCTACAATGAGCAGTTCTTC
-,-,TRBV9,TRBJ1-3,CASSPRSESSGNTIYF,TGTGCCAGCAGCCCCCGTTCAGAATCTTCTGGAAACACCATATATTTT
TRBD2,-,TRBV7-2,TRBJ2-7,CASRPITSAYEQYF,TGTGCCAGCAGACCAATCACTAGCGCCTACGAGCAGTACTTC
-,once,TRBV6-2/TRBV6-3,TRBJ2-7,CASSSRQVPYEQYF,TGTGCCAGCAGTTCCCGACAGGTACCCTACGAGCAGTACTTC
-,many,TRBV28,TRBJ2-2,CASSSQQKNTGELFF,TGTGCCAGCAGTTCCCAACAGAAGAACACCGGGGAGCTGTTTTTT
-,many,TRBV7-2,TRBJ1-1,CASSLASGREAFF,TGTGCCAGCAGCTTAGCCTCGGGGAGGGAAGCTTTCTTT
-,-,TRBV6-5,TRBJ1-2,CASSYWRQAGYGYTF,TGTGCCAGCAGTTACTGGAGACAGGCTGGCTATGGCTACACCTTC
-,-,TRBV7-3,TRBJ2-2,CASSLARYTGELFF,TGTGCCAGCAGCTTAGCACGGTACACCGGGGAGCTGTTTTTT
TRBD1,-,TRBV28,TRBJ2-7,CASSIPSGTGYSYEQYF,TGTGCCAGCAGTATCCCCTCCGGGACAGGGTACTCCTACGAGCAGTACTTC
-,few,TRBV5-6,TRBJ1-5,CASTYGVAGQPQHF,TGTGCCAGCACTTACGGCGTGGCCGGGCAGCCCCAGCATTTT
TRBD2,few,TRBV7-2,TRBJ2-1,CASSSGLAGGIEQFF,TGTGCCAGCAGCTCTGGGTTAGCGGGAGGCATTGAGCAGTTCTTC
TRBD2,many,TRBV28,TRBJ2-3,CASERNLIAGLGTDTQYF,TGTGCCAGCGAGCGAAACTTGATAGCGGGCCTGGGCACAGATACGCAGTATTTT
-,many,TRBV7-3,TRBJ1-5,CASSLIGSTSNQPQHF,TGTGCCAGCAGCTTAATAGGCAGCACTAGCAATCAGCCCCAGCATTTT
TRBD1,-,TRBV4-1,TRBJ1-5,CASASPGGSQPQHF,TGCGCCAGCGCCTCCCCAGGGGGCAGTCAGCCCCAGCATTTT
-,-,TRBV7-2,TRBJ1-4,CASSLFEGNEKLFF,TGTGCCAGCAGCTTATTCGAGGGTAATGAAAAACTGTTTTTT
-,-,TRBV7-2,TRBJ1-5,CASTLGTGQPQHF,TGTGCCAGCACACTGGGGACGGGACAGCCCCAGCATTTT
-,few,TRBV12-3/TRBV12-4,TRBJ2-7,CASSDGVGLYEQYF,TGTGCCAGCAGTGACGGAGTGGGTCTCTACGAGCAGTACTTC
-,few,TRBV13,TRBJ2-7,CASSYITRYEQYF,TGTGCCAGCAGCTACATTACGCGCTACGAGCAGTACTTC
-,many,TRBV12-3/TRBV12-4,TRBJ2-3,CASSQSDGTDTQYF,TGTGCCAGCAGTCAGAGTGACGGCACAGATACGCAGTATTTT
-,many,TRBV28,TRBJ2-3,CASKNGQTSTDTQYF,TGTGCCAGCAAGAATGGACAGACGAGCACAGATACGCAGTATTTT
-,many,TRBV6-2/TRBV6-3,TRBJ2-1,CASRHTGLGYNEQFF,TGTGCCAGCAGACATACAGGGTTGGGTTACAATGAGCAGTTCTTC
-,many,TRBV28,TRBJ2-3,CASSLRGRGRSDTQYF,TGTGCCAGCAGTTTGCGAGGTCGGGGAAGATCCGATACGCAGTATTTT
-,few,TRBV11-2,TRBJ1-4,CASSYDLSINEKLFF,TGTGCCAGCAGCTATGATTTAAGCATCAATGAAAAACTGTTTTTT
-,many,TRBV2,TRBJ2-1,CASADSGGAEQFF,TGTGCCAGCGCCGATAGCGGAGGGGCAGAGCAGTTCTTC
-,many,TRBV28,TRBJ1-1,CASSRVRNTEAFF,TGTGCCAGTTCGAGGGTCAGGAACACTGAAGCTTTCTTT
-,-,TRBV10-1,TRBJ2-1,CASSSGSNGNEQFF,TGCGCCAGCAGTAGCGGGTCAAATGGCAATGAGCAGTTCTTC
-,-,TRBV7-9,TRBJ2-4,CASSLSLLENIQYF,TGTGCCAGCAGCTTAAGTCTTTTAGAAAACATTCAGTACTTC
TRBD1,-,TRBV20-1,TRBJ2-7,CSARDRTGVSSYEQYF,TGCAGTGCTAGAGATCGGACAGGGGTTAGCTCCTACGAGCAGTACTTC
-,few,TRBV19,TRBJ1-5,CASSPARGYNQPQHF,TGTGCCAGTAGTCCCGCCCGGGGGTACAATCAGCCCCAGCATTTT